Following are 19 T cell receptor beta chains from one sample sequenced in a study of PD-1 blockade in classical Hodgkin lymphoma. The table came from immunoSEQ multiplex PCR; TCRdb's copy has only in-frame clones and leaves some out. This table has 70,000 or so clones, 71% appearing once. Relapses following autologous stem cell transplantation were seen in all patients, with brentuximab vedotin exposure varying. The source was peripheral blood mononuclear cells (PBMCs), collected before the second cycle of nivolumab. The receptor source for this set is a human donor with classical Hodgkin lymphoma.

The V gene is TRBV7-2, the J gene TRBJ1-5; D is undetermined. The CDR3 consists of 15 residues. Trimming pared 5 bases from V and 0 bases from J, leaving 11 bases between. Germline V gene data show CDR1 as SGHTA and CDR2 as FQGNSA. CDR3 region: CASSPGRNSNQPQHF. The CDR3 coding sequence is TGTGCCAGCAGCCCGGGCAGGAATAGCAATCAGCCCCAGCATTTT. The complete variable domain, with remaining parts taken from reference TRBV7-2 and TRBJ1-5, reads GAGVSQSPSNKVTEKGKDVELRCDPISGHTALYWYRQSLGQGLEFLIYFQGNSAPDKSGLPSDRFSAERTGGSVSTLTIQRTQQEDSAVYLCASSPGRNSNQPQHFGDGTRLSIL.

The chain recombines TRBV29-1 with TRBJ1-2; TRBD1 is a possible D gene (5 bases). The V end was cut by 6 bases, the J end by 8 bases, with 16 bases between. The germline gives CDR1 SQVTM, CDR2 ANQGSEA. The CDR3 length is 12 residues. CDR3 protein: CSVGTPSGGYTF. The CDR3 DNA reads TGCAGCGTCGGGACTCCTTCGGGGGGCTACACCTTC.

This clone has just a few counts. The J gene is TRBJ2-7, the V gene TRBV5-1; 7 nucleotides line up with TRBD2. Unmatched junction bases numbered 3, after V lost 0 bases and J lost 6 bases. This CDR3 is built from 13 residues. CDR1 SGHRS and CDR2 YFSETQ come from the germline V gene. The CDR3 nucleotides read TGCGCCAGCAGCTTGGTGGGGGGGAGCGAGCAGTACTTC. Translation gives CASSLVGGSEQYF.

The chain links TRBV11-2 to TRBJ2-2; 7 bases line up with TRBD2. Trimming cost V 5 bases and J 6 bases; bases outside gene matches: 3. Looked up from germline, CDR1 is SGHAT and CDR2 is FQNNGV. The CDR3 runs to 13 residues. The CDR3 region has the DNA TGTGCCAGCAGCCCCGGGGGGTCCGGGGAGCTGTTTTTT. Its protein product is CASSPGGSGELFF.

This clone appeared once. The chain couples TRBV11-2 to TRBJ1-2; possible D gene TRBD1, 5 bases. The V end lost 2 bases, the J end lost 1 base, and 11 bases lay between the germline ends. CDR1 and CDR2 (germline): SGHAT, FQNNGV. This CDR3 has 15 amino acids. The CDR3 nucleotides read TGTGCCAGCAGCTTAATCCCTGACAGTAACTATGGCTACACCTTC. Protein sequence: CASSLIPDSNYGYTF.

This clone was detected only a few times. V and J are TRBV28 and TRBJ1-2, with unresolved D. Deletions cut 5 bases from V and 1 base from J, with 17 bases between. Per the germline V gene, CDR1 is MDHEN and CDR2 is SYDVKM. The CDR3 has 16 residues. The CDR3: CASSTPSLDGNYGYTF. The CDR3 DNA reads TGTGCCAGCAGTACACCCTCCCTGGACGGTAACTATGGCTACACCTTC.

The J gene is TRBJ1-1, the V gene TRBV10-3; no clear D. The CDR3 contains 11 residues. Trimming removed 8 bases from V and 1 base from J, with 5 bases in between. Germline assignment: CDR1 ENHRY and CDR2 SYGVKD. The CDR3 DNA is TGTGCCATCCGGGCGAACACTGAAGCTTTCTTT. Its protein product is CAIRANTEAFF.

This rearrangement joins TRBV11-3 to TRBJ2-2, with 10 bases that match TRBD1. Germline trimming cut 5 bases from V and 5 bases from J; bases unmatched to any gene: 11. Germline CDR1 reads SGHNT; CDR2 reads YENEEA. CDR3 length equals 17 residues. The CDR3 bases are TGTGCCAGCAGCCCTAGGTCCGGACAGGGGGTAACCGGGGAGCTGTTTTTT. This encodes CASSPRSGQGVTGELFF.

This clone was seen more than once but under ten times. This chain joins TRBV18 and TRBJ1-2; the match to TRBD1 covers 7 bases. The CDR3 is made up of 11 amino acids. The junction had 8 bases not matched to a gene; V was cut back by 6 bases and J by 13 bases. In germline, CDR1 is KGHSH, CDR2 LQKENI. The CDR3 protein is CASSPDGQVTF. CDR3 DNA sequence: TGTGCCAGCTCGCCAGACGGACAGGTCACCTTC.

The V and J genes are TRBV6-6 and TRBJ1-3; no clear D. Germline CDR1 is MNHNY and CDR2 is SVGAGI (reference sequence). The length of the CDR3 is 14 residues. V lost 6 bases, J lost 0 bases, and 9 bases lay in between. The CDR3 nucleotides are TGTGCCAGCAGGGGGTCGACCTCTGGAAACACCATATATTTT. It codes for CASRGSTSGNTIYF.

This rearrangement joins TRBV28 to TRBJ1-3; the D is unclear. CDR3 length: 14 residues. Per the germline V gene, CDR1 is MDHEN and CDR2 is SYDVKM. V dropped 9 bases and J dropped 0 bases, with 12 bases sitting between them. DNA for the CDR3: TGTGCCAGTCGAGGGTGGGACTCTGGAAACACCATATATTTT. It encodes CASRGWDSGNTIYF.

The CDR3 loop is CASSWDRPTTEAFF. CDR3 in DNA: TGTGCCAGCAGTTGGGACAGACCTACCACTGAAGCTTTCTTT. The J gene is TRBJ1-1, the V gene TRBV6-6; 7 bases line up with TRBD1. V lost 4 bases to trimming and J lost 4 bases; unmatched junction nucleotides: 6. CDR1 is MNHNY, CDR2 SVGAGI, per germline (reference sequence). The CDR3 is made up of 14 amino acids.

This clone was found a few times. The chain combines TRBV7-9 with TRBJ2-1; 12 nucleotides agree with TRBD2. Germline assignment: CDR1 SEHNR and CDR2 FQNEAQ (reference sequence). CDR3 length equals 13 residues. V shed 5 bases and J 9 bases; nucleotides not matched to a gene: 2. The CDR3 region has the DNA TGTGCCAGCAGCGAGACTAGCGGGGGTGAGCAGTTCTTC. Translation: CASSETSGGEQFF.

The chain links TRBV4-2 to TRBJ1-2; the match to TRBD1 covers 8 bases. V dropped 0 bases and J dropped 6; count of bases not matched to a gene: 12. The germline V gene encodes CDR1 LGHNA and CDR2 YNFKEQ. CDR3 length equals 17 residues. The CDR3, as DNA: TGTGCCAGCAGCCAAGAAGGAACAGGGGGAGCTATGCATGGCTACACCTTC. Its protein is CASSQEGTGGAMHGYTF.

V is TRBV5-1 and J is TRBJ2-1; D not certain. Trimming took off 4 bases at V and 6 bases at J, with 14 bases between the two ends. CDR1 and CDR2 (germline): SGHRS, YFSETQ. CDR3 length equals 14 residues. The CDR3 nucleotides read TGCGCCAGCAGCCCTCTGGTCAGTACCAATGAGCAGTTCTTC. Its protein is CASSPLVSTNEQFF.

The chain couples TRBV10-1 to TRBJ1-1, with unresolved D. CDR1 and CDR2 (germline): WNHNN, SYGVQD (reference sequence). Trimming removed 3 bases from V and 4 bases from J, with 15 bases in between. CDR3 length equals 15 residues. The CDR3 loop is CASSERDRRSTEAFF. The CDR3 DNA reads as TGCGCCAGCAGTGAAAGGGATCGTAGGAGCACTGAAGCTTTCTTT.

The genes are TRBV15 and TRBJ1-2; perhaps TRBD1 as D (6 bases). CDR1 is LNHNV, CDR2 YYDKDF, per germline (reference sequence). V lost 11 bases and J 4 bases, leaving 17 bases between the germline ends. The CDR3 loop spans 13 amino acids. CDR3 DNA sequence: TGTGCCGCACAGCAACAGGGTGGCTATGGCTACACCTTC. This codes for CAAQQQGGYGYTF.

Of note for this clone: The same CDR3 also results from other DNA sequences found in this sample. The V and J genes are TRBV2 and TRBJ1-1, with TRBD1 matching 8 bases. The V segment lost 5 bases and the J segment 3 bases; nucleotides outside the gene matches: 5. The germline V gene has CDR1 SNHLY and CDR2 FYNNEI. The CDR3 sequence is 14 residues long. Here the CDR3 DNA reads TGTGCCAGCAGTCTAACAGGGGGTGACACTGAAGCTTTCTTT. Translating it yields CASSLTGGDTEAFF.

The chain joins TRBV30 to TRBJ2-1; the match to TRBD2 covers 8 bases. The CDR3 runs 16 residues. With V trimmed by 3 bases and J by 0 bases, 7 bases remained unmatched. Germline V lookup: CDR1 GTSNPN, CDR2 SVGIG (reference sequence). CDR3 sequence reads: CAWSEIAGRSYNEQFF. DNA of the CDR3: TGTGCCTGGAGCGAAATAGCGGGGCGCTCCTACAATGAGCAGTTCTTC.